These T cell receptor beta chains were read from a single sample in a study of cytomegalovirus exposure and HLA in healthy donors. Sequenced by immunoSEQ multiplex PCR; TCRdb stores in-frame clones only, minus some. The sample has 150,000 to 200,000 clones, 70% to 85% seen once. Sequencing was carried out using PBMCs. These receptors all stem from a human donor in good health. Each CDR3 is given with its conserved first and last residue. D genes are given only for firm matches. Part of the rows lack a size; the others show once, few, many or a class for expanded clones.

cdr3_aa cdr3_nt j_call v_call d_call clone_size
CASSIDGARPWPQHF TGTGCCAGTAGTATAGATGGGGCCAGACCGTGGCCCCAGCATTTT TRBJ1-5 TRBV19 . .
CASSLGTWSSYEQYF TGTGCCAGCAGCTTGGGGACATGGAGCTCCTACGAGCAGTACTTC TRBJ2-7 TRBV5-6 . .
CASSQKKPQSGGSSYNSPLHF TGTGCCAGCAGCCAAAAAAAACCACAGAGCGGGGGAAGCTCCTATAATTCACCCCTCCACTTT TRBJ1-6 TRBV2 . .
CASSLLGQPSGAFF TGTGCCAGCAGCTTACTGGGACAGCCCTCTGGAGCTTTCTTT TRBJ1-1 TRBV7-9 TRBD1 .
CASSLSSNGGIQYF TGTGCCAGCAGTCTGAGTTCGAACGGGGGCATTCAGTACTTC TRBJ2-4 TRBV9 . once
CSARTVVRGYTF TGCAGCGCCAGGACAGTTGTTCGTGGCTACACCTTC TRBJ1-2 TRBV29-1 . few
CASSEDPGGDTDTQYF TGTGCCAGCAGTGAAGACCCGGGGGGTGACACAGATACGCAGTATTTT TRBJ2-3 TRBV2 TRBD2 .
CASTLTSIKGAPSYEQYF TGTGCCAGCACCCTCACGAGTATTAAGGGGGCTCCATCCTACGAGCAGTACTTC TRBJ2-7 TRBV5-5 TRBD1 .
CASSPDRGWNTIYF TGTGCCAGCAGCCCGGACAGGGGGTGGAACACCATATATTTT TRBJ1-3 TRBV7-9 TRBD1 .
CASSFLAGGPLRDEQFF TGTGCCAGCAGCTTTCTAGCGGGGGGGCCCCTTAGGGATGAGCAGTTCTTC TRBJ2-1 TRBV5-6 TRBD2 few
CASGAGTYNSPLHF TGTGCCAGCGGGGCCGGGACATATAATTCACCCCTCCACTTT TRBJ1-6 TRBV6-5 . .
CASSFRTGISEQYF TGTGCCAGCAGCTTCAGGACAGGGATTTCCGAGCAGTACTTC TRBJ2-7 TRBV5-4 TRBD1 .
CASNEGASPPDTQYF TGTGCCAGTAACGAGGGGGCCTCCCCCCCAGATACGCAGTATTTT TRBJ2-3 TRBV19 TRBD1 .
CASSQTGTEAFF TGTGCCAGCAGTCAGACTGGGACTGAAGCTTTCTTT TRBJ1-1 TRBV27 . .
CATSGDIAGVRQETQYF TGTGCCACCAGCGGCGATATAGCGGGGGTACGTCAAGAGACCCAGTACTTC TRBJ2-5 TRBV15 TRBD2 .
CASSNGRLRTGELFF TGTGCCAGCAGTAACGGTCGCCTGCGGACCGGGGAGCTGTTTTTT TRBJ2-2 TRBV11-3 . few
CASRTPGGHEQFF TGTGCCAGCAGGACCCCGGGGGGGCATGAGCAGTTCTTC TRBJ2-1 TRBV6-5 TRBD2 .
CASSYRRQETQYF TGTGCCAGCAGTTACCGCAGACAAGAGACCCAGTACTTC TRBJ2-5 TRBV6-6 . few
CASSLTSGYEQYF TGTGCCAGCAGCCTGACTAGCGGGTACGAGCAGTACTTC TRBJ2-7 TRBV7-2 TRBD2 .
CASSLLASNYEQYF TGTGCCAGCAGCTTATTGGCCAGTAACTACGAGCAGTACTTC TRBJ2-7 TRBV7-9 . .
CASSMTGGRTEAFF TGTGCCAGTAGTATGACAGGGGGGCGCACTGAAGCTTTCTTT TRBJ1-1 TRBV19 TRBD1 .
CASSSEDRGNQPQHF TGTGCCAGCAGCTCCGAGGACAGGGGCAATCAGCCCCAGCATTTT TRBJ1-5 TRBV7-8 TRBD1 few
CASSGAYEQYF TGTGCCAGCAGTGGGGCCTACGAGCAGTACTTC TRBJ2-7 TRBV6-1 . .
CASSPAVDTEAFF TGTGCCAGCTCACCAGCAGTGGACACTGAAGCTTTCTTT TRBJ1-1 TRBV18 . few
CASSQDLASGGRWGDTQYF TGTGCCAGCAGCCAAGATCTGGCTAGCGGGGGGAGATGGGGAGATACGCAGTATTTT TRBJ2-3 TRBV4-2 TRBD2 .
CASGWAGGLYEQYF TGTGCCAGCGGGTGGGCAGGGGGTCTATACGAGCAGTACTTC TRBJ2-7 TRBV7-9 TRBD1 .
CASSADRGQEPQHF TGTGCCAGCAGCGCGGACAGGGGGCAGGAGCCCCAGCATTTT TRBJ1-5 TRBV6-1 TRBD1 .
CASSPPGTGNQPQHF TGTGCCAGCAGCCCCCCCGGGACAGGAAATCAGCCCCAGCATTTT TRBJ1-5 TRBV7-9 TRBD1 .